The rows below give T cell receptor beta chains drawn from one sample of a study of blood T cell repertoires in COVID-19. Repertoires were generated with immunoSEQ multiplex PCR, while TCRdb's copy carries only in-frame clones and drops some. The table includes around 200,000 clones, roughly four fifths detected once. Sample: peripheral blood. The receptors stem from a woman in her 40s with acute or convalescent COVID-19. CDR3s include the opening cysteine and the closing phenylalanine or tryptophan. The D gene is left open where the match is weak. For some rows the clone size is stated as once, few or many, or as a class when expanded; others skip it.

d_gene | len | abundance | j_gene | v_gene | CDR3nt | CDR3aa
TRBD1 | 17 | NA | TRBJ2-7 | TRBV28 | TGTGCCAGCCAGCTCGGGCGAGGGGACAGAGCCTCCTACGAGCAGTACTTC | CASQLGRGDRASYEQYF
TRBD2 | 15 | once | TRBJ2-1 | TRBV9 | TGTGCCAGCAGCGTAGACCCAGCGGGGAAGAATGAGCAGTTCTTC | CASSVDPAGKNEQFF
NA | 15 | NA | TRBJ2-2 | TRBV4-2 | TGTGCCAGCAGCTCCGTGCGGGGGAACACCGGGGAGCTGTTTTTT | CASSSVRGNTGELFF
NA | 14 | NA | TRBJ1-2 | TRBV7-9 | TGTGCCAGCATCCCTCCGGGGTATCGCTATGGCTACACCTTC | CASIPPGYRYGYTF
NA | 12 | NA | TRBJ1-5 | TRBV28 | TGTGCCAGCAGTTCAGTGAATCAGCCCCAGCATTTT | CASSSVNQPQHF
NA | 15 | NA | TRBJ2-7 | TRBV29-1 | TGCAGCGTGACTGGCCTAGGCCTAGCGATTGGCGAGCAGTACTTC | CSVTGLGLAIGEQYF
NA | 13 | NA | TRBJ1-1 | TRBV7-2 | TGTGCCAGCAGCGCCCAGGGGAACACTGAAGCTTTCTTT | CASSAQGNTEAFF
NA | 14 | NA | TRBJ2-1 | TRBV18 | TGTGCCAGCTCACCACGTGTCCCGAGCAATGAGCAGTTCTTC | CASSPRVPSNEQFF
NA | 13 | NA | TRBJ1-3 | TRBV3-1/TRBV3-2 | TGTGCCAGCAGCCAAGTCGGGCGGGGCACCATATATTTT | CASSQVGRGTIYF
NA | 15 | NA | TRBJ2-1 | TRBV28 | TGTGCCAGCAGTTTAGGGCTGGGCAGGGGCAATGAGCAGTTCTTC | CASSLGLGRGNEQFF
TRBD1 | 15 | NA | TRBJ1-3 | TRBV28 | TGTGCCAGCAGTTCAAGGACAGGTTTTGGAAACACCATATATTTT | CASSSRTGFGNTIYF
TRBD2 | 15 | once | TRBJ2-7 | TRBV7-2 | TGTGCCAGCAGCTCTTCTAGCGGGGCAACCTACGAGCAGTACTTC | CASSSSSGATYEQYF
TRBD2 | 15 | once | TRBJ2-6 | TRBV27 | TGTGCCAGCAGTCCCCGTAGCGGGAGGGCCAACGTCCTGACTTTC | CASSPRSGRANVLTF
TRBD1 | 14 | once | TRBJ1-4 | TRBV4-2 | TGTGCCAGCAGCCAGGGACAGGGGACTGAAAAACTGTTTTTT | CASSQGQGTEKLFF
NA | 16 | NA | TRBJ2-1 | TRBV7-9 | TGTGCCAGCAGCTTTCAAGGGGGAAGCTCCTACAATGAGCAGTTCTTC | CASSFQGGSSYNEQFF
TRBD1 | 14 | NA | TRBJ1-6 | TRBV7-8 | TGTGCCAGCAGCGTAGGACAGGGCAATTCACCCCTCCACTTT | CASSVGQGNSPLHF
NA | 12 | few | TRBJ1-5 | TRBV10-2 | TGCGCCAGCAGTGAGCCTGATCAGCCCCAGCATTTT | CASSEPDQPQHF
NA | 15 | NA | TRBJ2-5 | TRBV10-2 | TGCGCCAGCAGCGGGCGGGCCACCCAAGGAGAGACCCAGTACTTC | CASSGRATQGETQYF
NA | 13 | NA | TRBJ2-7 | TRBV13 | TGTGCCAGCAGCCCTGGGGCAACCTACGAGCAGTACTTC | CASSPGATYEQYF
TRBD2 | 13 | NA | TRBJ2-1 | TRBV4-2 | TGTGCCAGCAGCCAACCTCCTAGCGGTGAGCAGTTCTTC | CASSQPPSGEQFF
NA | 16 | NA | TRBJ1-1 | TRBV9 | TGTGCCAGCAGCTACTCCCCGGGAAGGGGAGGTACTGAAGCTTTCTTT | CASSYSPGRGGTEAFF
NA | 15 | NA | TRBJ1-5 | TRBV7-9 | TGTGCCAGCAGCGCCCCGGGATCCCCCAATCAGCCCCAGCATTTT | CASSAPGSPNQPQHF
NA | 16 | NA | TRBJ1-3 | TRBV28 | TGTGCCAGCAGCCCCTTCGTCGGGTCCCGTGGAAACACCATATATTTT | CASSPFVGSRGNTIYF
TRBD2 | 18 | NA | TRBJ2-2 | TRBV7-8 | TGTGCCAGCAGCCCCCGGTATAGCGGGGGGGCCGAGGCCGGGGAGCTGTTTTTT | CASSPRYSGGAEAGELFF
TRBD1 | 13 | NA | TRBJ1-5 | TRBV12-3/TRBV12-4 | TGTGCCAGCAGTCTGGACAGGAATCAGCCCCAGCATTTT | CASSLDRNQPQHF
TRBD1 | 15 | NA | TRBJ1-3 | TRBV4-1 | TGCGCCAGCAGCCAAACAGGGGGATCTGGAAACACCATATATTTT | CASSQTGGSGNTIYF
TRBD1 | 17 | few | TRBJ2-2 | TRBV19 | TGTGCCAGTAGCTCCCCCGGGACAGGGGTCCGAACCGGGGAGCTGTTTTTT | CASSSPGTGVRTGELFF
TRBD2 | 15 | NA | TRBJ2-7 | TRBV2 | TGTGCCAGCAGTGAGCAGGGACTAGCGGAATACGAGCAGTACTTC | CASSEQGLAEYEQYF
TRBD1 | 12 | once | TRBJ1-2 | TRBV12-3/TRBV12-4 | TGTGCCAGCACTCGACAGGGAAACGGCTACACCTTC | CASTRQGNGYTF
NA | 18 | NA | TRBJ2-4 | TRBV28 | TGTGCCAGCAGCCCATGGTTTTCGACACAGGGAGCCAAAAACATTCAGTACTTC | CASSPWFSTQGAKNIQYF
TRBD1 | 15 | few | TRBJ1-2 | TRBV19 | TGTGCCAGTAGTAAAGGGACAGGTCTGGACTATGGCTACACCTTC | CASSKGTGLDYGYTF
NA | 12 | NA | TRBJ1-5 | TRBV3-1/TRBV3-2 | TGTGCCAGCAGCCAACTAGGACAGCCCCAGCATTTT | CASSQLGQPQHF
TRBD2 | 15 | NA | TRBJ2-1 | TRBV7-9 | TGTGCCAGCAGGGAAAGTAGCGGGAGATTCTACCAGCAGTTCTTC | CASRESSGRFYQQFF
NA | 15 | few | TRBJ1-6 | TRBV27 | TGTGCCAGCAGTTCCCACAGAATTCCCCGGTCACCCCTCCACTTT | CASSSHRIPRSPLHF
TRBD1 | 17 | NA | TRBJ2-3 | TRBV13 | TGTGCCAGCAGCTCAAGGACAGGCGCAACTAACACAGATACGCAGTATTTT | CASSSRTGATNTDTQYF
NA | 16 | NA | TRBJ1-1 | TRBV18 | TGTGCCAGCTCACCAGGAGACAGACCAATGAACACTGAAGCTTTCTTT | CASSPGDRPMNTEAFF
TRBD1 | 14 | NA | TRBJ1-5 | TRBV19 | TGTGCCAGTAGAGGGATACAGGGGTGGGGGCCCCAGCATTTT | CASRGIQGWGPQHF
NA | 13 | NA | TRBJ1-2 | TRBV3-1/TRBV3-2 | TGTGCCAGCAGCCAAGAAGGCCTCGGGGGCTACACCTTC | CASSQEGLGGYTF
TRBD2 | 14 | NA | TRBJ2-7 | TRBV5-4 | TGTGCCAGCAGCACAACTAGCGGGAGTTACGAGCAGTACTTC | CASSTTSGSYEQYF
NA | 14 | NA | TRBJ1-2 | TRBV7-9 | TGTGCCAGCAGCCCCCGCGGGAGCTCCTATGGCTACACCTTC | CASSPRGSSYGYTF
NA | 15 | NA | TRBJ2-7 | TRBV28 | TGTGCCAGCAGTTTCAGGGGTCAAACCTCCTACGAGCAGTACTTC | CASSFRGQTSYEQYF
NA | 13 | once | TRBJ2-5 | TRBV5-1 | TGCGCCAGCAGCCTCGACAGTACGGGGACCCAGTACTTC | CASSLDSTGTQYF